The 17 T cell receptor beta chains listed next were all sequenced from one sample in a study of blood T cell repertoires in COVID-19. TCRdb's table, derived via immunoSEQ multiplex PCR, lists solely in-frame clones and lacks some. The table includes tens of thousands of clones, approximately 86% detected once. Sequencing was done on a sample of peripheral blood. These receptors all come from a man aged 50 or older with acute or convalescent COVID-19.

This chain joins TRBV28 and TRBJ2-1, with 8 positions matching TRBD2. Germline trimming cut 5 bases from V and 7 bases from J; bases unmatched to any gene: 4. The CDR3 has 13 amino acids. The germline V gene encodes CDR1 MDHEN and CDR2 SYDVKM. Here the CDR3 reads CASSTTSANEQFF. The DNA for the CDR3 is TGTGCCAGCAGTACGACTAGCGCAAATGAGCAGTTCTTC.

The chain uses TRBV7-3 and TRBJ2-1, with no clear D. CDR1 and CDR2 from the germline V gene are SGHTA and FQGTGA. The CDR3 extends over 15 amino acids. V dropped 4 bases and J dropped 0 bases, with 10 bases sitting between them. The CDR3 region has the DNA TGTGCCAGCAGCTCGACTCCAAGCTCCTACAATGAGCAGTTCTTC. Its protein is CASSSTPSSYNEQFF.

The chain carries TRBV19 and TRBJ2-1; 13 positions match TRBD2. Per germline, CDR1 LNHDA and CDR2 SQIVND (reference sequence). Unmatched junction bases numbered 6, after V lost 6 bases and J lost 4 bases. The CDR3 sequence is 16 residues long. The CDR3 here is CASSLTTSGGYNEQFF. The CDR3 coding sequence is TGTGCCAGTAGCCTAACGACTAGCGGGGGGTACAATGAGCAGTTCTTC.

The rearrangement links TRBV29-1 to TRBJ2-3, with D possibly TRBD1 on 6 matching bases. V dropped 8 bases and J dropped 5 bases, with 14 bases sitting between them. Germline assignment: CDR1 SQVTM and CDR2 ANQGSEA. The CDR3 has 12 residues. This chain's CDR3 is CSPGSRGDTQYF. CDR3 DNA: TGCAGCCCAGGGAGCAGGGGAGATACGCAGTATTTT.

The V and J genes are TRBV28 and TRBJ1-1; perhaps TRBD1 as D (6 bases). V lost 5 bases and J lost 1, with 14 bases in between. The CDR3 spans 15 residues. Germline loops: CDR1 MDHEN, CDR2 SYDVKM. The CDR3 nucleotides are TGTGCCAGCAGTCCGTTCAGGGGTTGGAACACTGAAGCTTTCTTT. Its protein product is CASSPFRGWNTEAFF.

The J gene is TRBJ2-7, the V gene TRBV4-1, with a weak D call TRBD1 (5 bases). CDR1 is MGHRA, CDR2 YSYEKL, per germline. With 3 bases removed from V and 4 bases from J, the gap between germline ends came to 10 bases. CDR3 length: 13 amino acids. The CDR3 reads CASSHSQGYEQYF. The CDR3 nucleotides are TGCGCCAGCAGCCACTCTCAGGGTTACGAGCAGTACTTC.

The rearrangement uses TRBV19 and TRBJ2-7, with D maybe TRBD1 (6 bases). CDR3 length: 16 residues. Germline loops: CDR1 LNHDA, CDR2 SQIVND (reference sequence). Trimming took off 0 bases at V and 3 bases at J, with 15 bases between the two ends. The CDR3: CASSIDRRKGHYEQYF. The DNA for the CDR3 is TGTGCCAGTAGTATAGATCGGCGGAAGGGACACTACGAGCAGTACTTC.

The rearrangement uses TRBV11-2 and TRBJ2-7, with 8 bases aligning to TRBD1. Losses at the gene ends were 5 bases for V and 2 bases for J; bases not matched to a gene: 5. The CDR3 has 14 residues. Germline CDR1 reads SGHAT; CDR2 reads FQNNGV. The CDR3 protein is CASSLQGGPYEQYF. In DNA form, the CDR3 reads TGTGCCAGCAGCCTACAGGGGGGTCCCTACGAGCAGTACTTC. Complete variable domain (other parts from reference TRBV11-2 and TRBJ2-7): EAGVAQSPRYKIIEKRQSVAFWCNPISGHATLYWYQQILGQGPKLLIQFQNNGVVDDSQLPKDRFSAERLKGVDSTLKIQPAKLEDSAVYLCASSLQGGPYEQYFGPGTRLTVT.

The V gene is TRBV29-1, the J gene TRBJ2-5; 7 bases match TRBD1. Germline V gene sequence: CDR1 SQVTM, CDR2 ANQGSEA. This CDR3 has 14 residues. After removal of 6 bases from V and 3 bases from J, the junction contained 10 bases not matched to a gene. CDR3 amino acids: CSVAKGQPKETQYF. In DNA, the CDR3 is TGCAGCGTGGCGAAGGGACAGCCTAAAGAGACCCAGTACTTC.

The J gene is TRBJ2-7, the V gene TRBV19, with 7 bases that match TRBD2. V lost 6 bases, J lost 3 bases, and 2 bases stayed unmatched. The CDR3 extends over 12 amino acids. Looked up from germline, CDR1 is LNHDA and CDR2 is SQIVND (reference sequence). CDR3 loop: CASRGGFYEQYF. Here the CDR3 DNA reads TGTGCCAGTAGGGGGGGGTTCTACGAGCAGTACTTC.

The rearrangement joins TRBV28 to TRBJ1-1; a weak D match, TRBD1 (5 bases). CDR3 length equals 14 residues. The germline gives CDR1 MDHEN, CDR2 SYDVKM. V lost 8 bases to trimming and J lost 3 bases, with 16 bases between them. The CDR3, as DNA: TGTGCCAGCGAAATGGGGGGGTTGTACACTGAAGCTTTCTTT. This codes for CASEMGGLYTEAFF.

The chain recombines TRBV3-1 (or the pseudogene TRBV3-2) with TRBJ1-2; TRBD1 agrees at 8 bases. Losses at the gene ends were 1 base for V and 7 bases for J; bases not matched to a gene: 5. Germline assignment: CDR1 LGHDT and CDR2 YNNKEL (reference sequence). The CDR3 runs to 14 residues. In DNA form, the CDR3 reads TGTGCCAGCAGCCAAGGTGACAGGGGAATTGGCTACACCTTC. Its translation: CASSQGDRGIGYTF.

This clone was found once. This rearrangement joins TRBV11-3 to TRBJ2-3; D gene unclear. Between the trimmed V and J ends, which lost 3 bases and 4 bases, there was a span of 5 bases. The V gene's germline CDR1 is SGHNT and CDR2 YENEEA. The CDR3 runs to 12 residues. The CDR3 DNA follows: TGTGCCAGCAGCTTCTCCCCAGATACGCAGTATTTT. Translating it yields CASSFSPDTQYF.

This clone was seen a few times. The CDR3 loop reads CASSERLLGGYNEQFF. For the CDR3, the DNA is TGTGCCAGCAGCGAACGGCTGCTAGGAGGCTACAATGAGCAGTTCTTC. This chain links TRBV7-9 with TRBJ2-1; weak D call: TRBD2 (5 bases). V lost 5 bases and J 3 bases, leaving 17 bases between the germline ends. The CDR3 has 16 amino acids. The germline CDR1 and CDR2 sequences are SEHNR and FQNEAQ (reference sequence). Combining the CDR3 with reference TRBV7-9 and TRBJ2-1 gives the whole variable domain DTGVSQNPRHKITKRGQNVTFRCDPISEHNRLYWYRQTLGQGPEFLTYFQNEAQLEKSRLLSDRFSAERPKGSFSTLEIQRTEQGDSAMYLCASSERLLGGYNEQFFGPGTRLTVL.

This chain links TRBV2 with TRBJ2-7; a weak D match, TRBD2 (6 bases). The CDR3 is 14 amino acids. Trimming removed 7 bases from V and 0 bases from J, with 13 bases in between. CDR1 and CDR2 (germline): SNHLY, FYNNEI. The chain's CDR3 is CASTGKDYSYEQYF. Written as DNA, the CDR3 is TGTGCCAGCACCGGAAAGGACTACTCCTACGAGCAGTACTTC.

V is TRBV28 and J is TRBJ2-7, with TRBD1 matching 8 bases. CDR1 is MDHEN, CDR2 SYDVKM, per germline. The J segment lost 4 bases and the V segment lost 2 bases, leaving 16 bases of the junction unmatched. This CDR3 region has 18 residues. CDR3 sequence reads: CASSLPHGGQDSFYEQYF. The CDR3 DNA is TGTGCCAGCAGTTTACCCCACGGGGGACAGGATTCGTTTTACGAGCAGTACTTC.

The gene calls are TRBV12-1 and TRBJ2-1; TRBD1, the table's D call, lacks a check against the DNA. TRBV12-1 is flagged as a pseudogene. The CDR3 extends over 16 amino acids. CDR3 sequence: CASSFGGQELGNEQFF. The DNA of the CDR3 is TGTGCCAGCAGCTTTGGGGGACAGGAGCTTGGTAATGAGCAGTTCTTC.